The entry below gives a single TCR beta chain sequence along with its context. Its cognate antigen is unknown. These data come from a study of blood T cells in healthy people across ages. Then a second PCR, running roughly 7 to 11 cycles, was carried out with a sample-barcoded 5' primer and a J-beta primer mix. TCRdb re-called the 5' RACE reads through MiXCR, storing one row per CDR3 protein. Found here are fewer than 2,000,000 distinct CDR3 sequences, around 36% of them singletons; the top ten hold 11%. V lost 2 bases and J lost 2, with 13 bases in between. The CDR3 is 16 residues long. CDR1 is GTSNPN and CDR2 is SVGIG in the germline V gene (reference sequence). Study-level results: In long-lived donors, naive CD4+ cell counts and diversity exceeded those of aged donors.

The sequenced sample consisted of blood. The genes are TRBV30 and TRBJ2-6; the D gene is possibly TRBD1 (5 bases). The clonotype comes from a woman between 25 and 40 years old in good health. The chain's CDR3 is CAWSRGAATGANVLTF. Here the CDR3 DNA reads TGTGCCTGGAGTAGGGGTGCGGCTACTGGGGCCAACGTCCTGACTTTC.